This T cell receptor beta chain originates from a study of PD-1 blockade in classical Hodgkin lymphoma. The CDR3 spans 12 residues. The V end lost 6 bases, the J end lost 1 base, and 6 bases lay between the germline ends. The germline gives CDR1 MNHEY, CDR2 SVGAGI. Regarding this clone: No antigen is known for it.

As for time point: newly diagnosed, previously untreated cHL patient sample. CD4+ T cells were purified from thawed PBMCs by negative selection. Newly diagnosed classical Hodgkin lymphoma PBMCs, still untreated, provided the comparison samples. Some clones are missing from TCRdb's copy, which holds only in-frame ones; the method was immunoSEQ multiplex PCR. The data hold around 29,000 clones, with 89% observed a single time. Findings of the study overall: Newly diagnosed patients were reported to exhibit reduced baseline TCR diversity relative to healthy donors. What caused the repertoire differences, perhaps disease activity or prior therapy, remains undefined.

The origin of this receptor is a human donor with classical Hodgkin lymphoma. The sample comprised CD4+ T cells from blood. This rearrangement joins TRBV6-5 to TRBJ2-5; D gene uncertain. In DNA, the CDR3 is TGTGCCAGCAGGGTCGGCCAAGAGACCCAGTACTTC. This codes for CASRVGQETQYF.